Given below is one TCR beta chain in context. Its target is not known. The sample belongs to a study of blood T cells in healthy people across ages. Germline values: CDR1 SGHAT, CDR2 FQNNGV. Trimming removed 2 bases at V and 10 bases at J, with 14 bases between. The CDR3 is 14 residues long. Findings and caveats of the study: More naive CD4+ cells and higher diversity marked long-lived donors relative to aged donors.

Combining a sample-barcoded 5' primer with a J-beta primer mix, a second PCR ran for roughly 7 to 12 cycles. One entry per CDR3 protein results from TCRdb running MiXCR on the 5' RACE reads. This sample carries approximately 1,700,000 distinct CDR3 sequences, 30% to 40% of them seen once, and the ten largest clones take 20% to 25%. This clonotype was obtained from a human donor in good health. J is TRBJ1-4 and V is TRBV11-2; maybe TRBD1 (6 bases). Sequencing used blood. DNA of the CDR3: TGTGCCAGCAGCTTAACCTTACAGGGAGGAAAACTGTTTTTT. This sequence encodes CASSLTLQGGKLFF.